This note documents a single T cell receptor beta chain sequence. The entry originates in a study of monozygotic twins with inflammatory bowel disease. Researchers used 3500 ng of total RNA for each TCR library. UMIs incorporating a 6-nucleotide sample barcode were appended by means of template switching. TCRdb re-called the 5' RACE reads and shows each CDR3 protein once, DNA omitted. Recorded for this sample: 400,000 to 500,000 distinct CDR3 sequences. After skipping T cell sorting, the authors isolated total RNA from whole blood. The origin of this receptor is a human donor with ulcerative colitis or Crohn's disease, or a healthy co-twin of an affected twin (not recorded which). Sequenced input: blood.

The CDR3: CSVSMTQGAVAKNIQYF. The chain recombines TRBV29-1 with TRBJ2-4; TCRdb designates TRBD1, a call that cannot be tested without DNA. The germline V gene has CDR1 SQVTM and CDR2 ANQGSEA. CDR3 length: 17 residues.